This TCR beta chain is from a study of blood T cells in healthy people across ages. Primers used in a second PCR of roughly 7 to 11 cycles were a sample-barcoded 5' primer and a J-beta primer mix. MiXCR was run by TCRdb on the 5' RACE reads, yielding one entry per CDR3 protein. The profile shows roughly 550,000 distinct CDR3 sequences, more than 20% of them singletons. The CDR3 covers 12 residues. The germline V gene has CDR1 MDHEN and CDR2 SYDVKM. With respect to this clonotype: At one end the junction does not follow the germline gene, possibly because of a read error.

Separately, the same data were catalogued under a study of T cells of mothers and their children.

The J gene is TRBJ2-5, the V gene TRBV28; D ambiguous. The receptor's source is a boy aged 5-17 years in good health. Input material: blood. CDR3 sequence reads: CVSSPQSTSQYF. In DNA form, the CDR3 reads TGTGTCAGCAGTCCCCAGTCTACTTCCCAGTACTTC.